Following are 13 T cell receptor beta chains from one sample sequenced in a study of identical twins. From the 5' RACE reads, TCRdb called clonotypes with MiXCR, one entry per CDR3 protein. The table has 400,000 to 500,000 distinct CDR3 sequences, about 18% seen once; the top ten hold around 10%. Material for sequencing was naive T cells sorted from blood. These receptors were obtained from a man in his forties or fifties in good health.

This clonotype was seen only a few times. V gene TRBV27 combines with J gene TRBJ1-1; a possible D gene is TRBD1 (5 bases). The CDR3 has 15 amino acids. Trimming left V 0 bases short and J 1 base short, with 9 bases between. Germline V gives CDR1 MNHEY, CDR2 SMNVEV (reference sequence). Here the CDR3 reads CASSLSIGGNTEAFF. CDR3 DNA: TGTGCCAGCAGTTTATCGATTGGGGGGAACACTGAAGCTTTCTTT.

The chain joins TRBV4-2 to TRBJ2-3; no firm D call. Germline CDR1 LGHNA, CDR2 YNFKEQ. This CDR3 comprises 15 residues. Trimming removed 1 base at V and 2 bases at J, with 10 bases between. In nucleotides, the CDR3 is TGTGCCAGCAGCCAAGGTCTGTTTCCCACAGATACGCAGTATTTT. The encoded protein is CASSQGLFPTDTQYF.

In its sample, this clonotype was seen many times. The chain uses TRBV12-3 or TRBV12-4 and TRBJ2-7; possible D gene TRBD2, 5 bases. The V end was cut by 6 bases, the J end by 0 bases, with 18 bases between. The CDR3 has 16 residues. As DNA, the CDR3 is TGTGCCAGCAGGCGCTGGGGAGCAACGAGCTCCTACGAGCAGTACTTC. Amino acid sequence: CASRRWGATSSYEQYF.

A single count supports this clonotype. The chain is built from TRBV11-1 and TRBJ2-7; D may be TRBD2 (6 bases). The V gene lost 4 bases and the J gene lost 2 bases, with 12 bases spanning the gap. Germline V gene lookup returns CDR1 SGHAT and CDR2 FQDESV (reference sequence). The CDR3 runs 14 residues. The CDR3 sequence is CASSSGEETYEQYF. The CDR3 coding sequence is TGTGCCAGCAGCTCCGGGGAGGAGACCTACGAGCAGTACTTC.

J is TRBJ2-7 and V is TRBV20-1; 16 positions match TRBD2. V was clipped by 4 bases and J by 9 bases; unmatched bases: 12. CDR1 is DFQATT, CDR2 SNEGSKA, per germline (reference sequence). This CDR3 contains 16 residues. The CDR3 coding sequence is TGCAGTGCTACTACACAAACGGGACTAGCGGGAGGGCGGCAGTACTTC. Translation gives CSATTQTGLAGGRQYF.

This clonotype was picked up many times. This sequence joins TRBV5-1 and TRBJ2-1; 10 nucleotides align to TRBD2. CDR1 SGHRS and CDR2 YFSETQ come from the germline V gene. Trimming cost V 5 bases and J 5 bases; bases outside gene matches: 10. The CDR3 contains 16 residues. CDR3 sequence: CASRPSPGLANNEQFF. CDR3 DNA: TGCGCCAGCAGGCCAAGTCCGGGACTAGCGAACAATGAGCAGTTCTTC.

This clonotype was found a few times. J is TRBJ2-7 and V is TRBV28, with 8 bases fitting TRBD1. The germline CDR1 and CDR2 sequences are MDHEN and SYDVKM. The CDR3 loop spans 14 amino acids. V trimming: 5 bases; J trimming: 0 bases; junction bases outside the gene matches: 3. CDR3 nucleotide sequence: TGTGCCAGCAGTGACAGGGGACTCTCCTACGAGCAGTACTTC. Translated, it gives CASSDRGLSYEQYF.

This rearrangement joins TRBV10-3 to TRBJ2-7; 11 bases align to TRBD2. V gave up 6 bases and J gave up 7 bases; unmatched junction bases: 5. This CDR3 is 13 amino acids long. Germline V gives CDR1 ENHRY, CDR2 SYGVKD. The CDR3 bases are TGTGCCATCAGCACTAGCGGGAGTAGGGAGCAGTACTTC. Translated, it gives CAISTSGSREQYF.

The genes are TRBV3-1 and TRBJ2-4; perhaps TRBD2 as D (6 bases). The V gene's germline CDR1 is LGHDT and CDR2 YNNKEL (reference sequence). V dropped 3 bases and J dropped 1 base, with 22 bases sitting between them. The CDR3 has 19 residues. The CDR3 here is CASSQNRFCGKVAKNIQYF. Here the CDR3 DNA reads TGTGCCAGCAGCCAGAATCGGTTCTGCGGGAAGGTTGCCAAAAACATTCAGTACTTC.

There are a few counts of this clonotype. The V call is TRBV20-1, the J call TRBJ1-1, with D perhaps TRBD1 (5 bases). In germline, CDR1 is DFQATT, CDR2 SNEGSKA (reference sequence). The CDR3 spans 13 residues. Trimming removed 1 base at V and 3 bases at J, with 9 bases between. CDR3 in amino acids: CSARARGDTEAFF. CDR3 nucleotides: TGCAGTGCTAGAGCCCGGGGGGACACTGAAGCTTTCTTT.

This clonotype was found a few times. A much larger clone differs from this one at a single base, so this may be a read error. J is TRBJ2-7 and V is TRBV5-1, with TRBD2 as a possible D gene (6 bases). Germline V lookup: CDR1 SGHRS, CDR2 YFSETQ. Trimming shortened V by 0 bases and J by 1 base, and 11 bases separated the two germline ends. This CDR3 spans 15 amino acids. CDR3: CASSLEPGVSYEQYF. Written as DNA, the CDR3 is TGCGCCAGCAGCTTGGAACCGGGAGTATCCTACGAGCAGTACTTC.

J is TRBJ1-2 and V is TRBV29-1; 7 positions agree with TRBD1. Germline CDR1 reads SQVTM; CDR2 reads ANQGSEA. This CDR3 comprises 14 residues. V trimming: 0 bases; J trimming: 4 bases; junction bases outside the gene matches: 5. The CDR3 protein is CSVEDFNRGYGYTF. The CDR3 DNA is TGCAGCGTTGAAGATTTTAACAGGGGCTATGGCTACACCTTC. The whole variable domain, remainder taken from reference TRBV29-1 and TRBJ1-2, is SAVISQKPSRDICQRGTSLTIQCQVDSQVTMMFWYRQQPGQSLTLIATANQGSEATYESGFVIDKFPISRPNLTFSTLTVSNMSPEDSSIYLCSVEDFNRGYGYTFGSGTRLTVV.

This clonotype was counted only a few times. J is TRBJ2-1 and V is TRBV12-3 or TRBV12-4; 10 bases match TRBD2. The V and J ends lost 4 bases and 1 base, in that order; junction bases with no gene match: 13. The CDR3 sequence is 19 residues long. Written as DNA, the CDR3 is TGTGCCAGCAGTTCATGGGAGGCTAGCGGGAGACGTTCCTACAATGAGCAGTTCTTC. Translated: CASSSWEASGRRSYNEQFF.